Each of the 5 T cell receptor beta chains below was sequenced from the same sample in a study of T cell repertoires in urothelial bladder cancer. The repertoire was sequenced with immunoSEQ multiplex PCR; TCRdb's copy has only in-frame clones and lacks some. The data hold about 6,400 clones, with about two thirds observed a single time. What was sequenced was tumor-infiltrating cells from bladder cancer. These receptors were collected from a human donor with urothelial carcinoma.

This chain uses TRBV18 with TRBJ1-4; D remains unclear. The CDR3 length is 12 residues. Per germline, CDR1 KGHSH and CDR2 LQKENI. Deletions cut 4 bases from V and 7 bases from J, with 7 bases between. The CDR3, as DNA: TGTGCCAGCTCACAACTCGGTGAAAAACTGTTTTTT. Translating it yields CASSQLGEKLFF.

This clone turned up a few times. The V call is TRBV6-1, the J call TRBJ1-1; a weak D match, TRBD1 (5 bases). V shed 6 bases and J shed 6 bases, with 17 bases lying between them. Germline V lookup: CDR1 MNHNS, CDR2 SASEGT. This CDR3 has 14 amino acids. In DNA form, the CDR3 reads TGTGCCAGCAGCCGCATGGAGGGGACGGCTGAAGCTTTCTTT. It yields the protein CASSRMEGTAEAFF.

J is TRBJ2-1 and V is TRBV11-2; a possible D gene is TRBD2 (7 bases). The CDR3 is 15 amino acids. Germline loops: CDR1 SGHAT, CDR2 FQNNGV. V dropped 6 bases and J dropped 1 base, with 13 bases sitting between them. The CDR3: CASSRGGDSYNEQFF. For the CDR3, the DNA is TGTGCCAGCAGTCGAGGGGGGGATTCCTACAATGAGCAGTTCTTC. Full variable domain (missing parts from reference TRBV11-2 and TRBJ2-1): EAGVAQSPRYKIIEKRQSVAFWCNPISGHATLYWYQQILGQGPKLLIQFQNNGVVDDSQLPKDRFSAERLKGVDSTLKIQPAKLEDSAVYLCASSRGGDSYNEQFFGPGTRLTVL.

The CDR3, as DNA: TGTGCCAGTAAAATACCAGGGCCGAACACCGGGGAGCTGTTTTTT. Its protein is CASKIPGPNTGELFF. The chain links TRBV19 to TRBJ2-2, with a tentative D call TRBD1 (5 bases). This CDR3 comprises 15 residues. In germline, CDR1 is LNHDA, CDR2 SQIVND (reference sequence). V was cut by 7 bases and J by 0 bases, with 12 bases left in between.

J is TRBJ1-6 and V is TRBV7-2, with TRBD1 matching 10 bases. V trimming: 0 bases; J trimming: 9 bases; junction bases outside the gene matches: 2. The CDR3 consists of 15 residues. CDR1 and CDR2 from the germline V gene are SGHTA and FQGNSA. In nucleotides, the CDR3 is TGTGCCAGCAGCTTAGCTGGGACAGGGGCTTCACCCCTCCACTTT. As protein: CASSLAGTGASPLHF.